This TCR beta chain was sequenced in a study of blood T cell repertoires in COVID-19. The overall study: Acute-phase and convalescent COVID-19 samples originated in the United States, Italy and Spain. PBMCs, B-cell-depleted T cells, or T cells provided the cDNA or gDNA that made up the material.

This clone was seen more than once but under ten times. The CDR3 is 14 amino acids. The V end lost 3 bases, the J end lost 10 bases, and 14 bases lay between the germline ends. Germline V gives CDR1 SGDLS, CDR2 YYNGEE. Measured with immunoSEQ multiplex PCR; TCRdb has only the in-frame clones, and not every one. This sample carries under 300,000 clones, roughly 84% of them seen once, and the ten largest clones take approximately 2%. This receptor was identified in a man aged 35 to 55 who had recovered from COVID-19. Sequencing was performed on peripheral blood. The chain combines TRBV9 with TRBJ1-6, with D tentatively TRBD1 (5 bases). The CDR3 bases are TGTGCCAGCAGCGCAATCGCCAGGGAATCACCCCTCCACTTT. As protein: CASSAIARESPLHF. The variable domain in full, with the rest retrieved from reference TRBV9 and TRBJ1-6, is DSGVTQTPKHLITATGQRVTLRCSPRSGDLSVYWYQQSLDQGLQFLIQYYNGEERAKGNILERFSAQQFPDLHSELNLSSLELGDSALYFCASSAIARESPLHFGNGTRLTVT.